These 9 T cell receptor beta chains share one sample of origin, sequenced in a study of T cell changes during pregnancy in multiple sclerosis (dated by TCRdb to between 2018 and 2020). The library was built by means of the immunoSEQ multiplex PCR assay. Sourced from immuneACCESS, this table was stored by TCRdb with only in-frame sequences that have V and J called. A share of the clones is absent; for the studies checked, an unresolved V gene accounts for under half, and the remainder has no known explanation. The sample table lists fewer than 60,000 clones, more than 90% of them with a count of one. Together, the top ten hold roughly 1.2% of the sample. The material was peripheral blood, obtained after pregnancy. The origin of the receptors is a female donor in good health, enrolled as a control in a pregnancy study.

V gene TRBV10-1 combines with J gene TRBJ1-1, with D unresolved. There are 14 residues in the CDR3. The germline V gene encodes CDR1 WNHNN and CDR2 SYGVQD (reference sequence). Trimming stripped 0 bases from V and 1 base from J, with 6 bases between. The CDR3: CASSESPRNTEAFF. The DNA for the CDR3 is TGCGCCAGCAGTGAGTCCCCGCGGAACACTGAAGCTTTCTTT.

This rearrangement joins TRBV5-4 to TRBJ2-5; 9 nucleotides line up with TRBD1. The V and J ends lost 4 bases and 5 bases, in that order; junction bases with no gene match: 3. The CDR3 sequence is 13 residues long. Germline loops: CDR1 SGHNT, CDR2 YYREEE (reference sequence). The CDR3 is CASSPGQGETQYF. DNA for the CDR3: TGTGCCAGCAGCCCGGGACAGGGCGAGACCCAGTACTTC.

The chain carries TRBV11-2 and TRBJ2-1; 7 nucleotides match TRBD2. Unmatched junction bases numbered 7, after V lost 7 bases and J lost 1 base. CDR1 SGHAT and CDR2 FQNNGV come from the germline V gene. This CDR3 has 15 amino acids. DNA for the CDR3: TGTGCCAGCACTGGCGGGAGAGGTTCCTACAATGAGCAGTTCTTC. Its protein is CASTGGRGSYNEQFF.

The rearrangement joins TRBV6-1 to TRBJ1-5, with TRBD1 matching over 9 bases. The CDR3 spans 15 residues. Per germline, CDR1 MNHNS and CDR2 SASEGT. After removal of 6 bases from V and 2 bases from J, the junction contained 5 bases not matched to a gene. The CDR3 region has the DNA TGTGCCAGCAGGGGAGACAGGGGGGGCAATCAGCCCCAGCATTTT. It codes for CASRGDRGGNQPQHF.

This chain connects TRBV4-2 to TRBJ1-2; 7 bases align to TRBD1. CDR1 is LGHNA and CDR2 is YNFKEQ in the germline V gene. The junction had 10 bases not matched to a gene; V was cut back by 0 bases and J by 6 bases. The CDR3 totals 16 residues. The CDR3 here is CASSQDPQGYLNGYTF. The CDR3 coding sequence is TGTGCCAGCAGCCAAGATCCACAGGGGTACTTGAATGGCTACACCTTC.

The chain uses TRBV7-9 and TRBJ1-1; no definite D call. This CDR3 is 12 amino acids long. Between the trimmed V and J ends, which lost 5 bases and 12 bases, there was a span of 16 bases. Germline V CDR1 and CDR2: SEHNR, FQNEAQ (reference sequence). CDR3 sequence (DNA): TGTGCCAGCAGCCTCGGGAGTGCGAGGACTTTCTTT. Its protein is CASSLGSARTFF. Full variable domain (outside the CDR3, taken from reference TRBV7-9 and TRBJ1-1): DTGVSQNPRHKITKRGQNVTFRCDPISEHNRLYWYRQTLGQGPEFLTYFQNEAQLEKSRLLSDRFSAERPKGSFSTLEIQRTEQGDSAMYLCASSLGSARTFFGQGTRLTVV.

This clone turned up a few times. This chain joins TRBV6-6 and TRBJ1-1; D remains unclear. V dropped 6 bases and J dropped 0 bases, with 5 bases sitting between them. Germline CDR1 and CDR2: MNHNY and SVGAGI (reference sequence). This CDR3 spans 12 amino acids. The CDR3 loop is CASRQLNTEAFF. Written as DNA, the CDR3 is TGTGCCAGCAGACAGTTGAACACTGAAGCTTTCTTT.

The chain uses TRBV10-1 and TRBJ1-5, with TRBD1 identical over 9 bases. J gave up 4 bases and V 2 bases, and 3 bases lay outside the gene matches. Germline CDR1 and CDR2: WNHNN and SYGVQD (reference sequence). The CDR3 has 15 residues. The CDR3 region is CASSEKTGGNQPQHF. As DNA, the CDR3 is TGCGCCAGCAGTGAGAAGACAGGGGGTAATCAGCCCCAGCATTTT.

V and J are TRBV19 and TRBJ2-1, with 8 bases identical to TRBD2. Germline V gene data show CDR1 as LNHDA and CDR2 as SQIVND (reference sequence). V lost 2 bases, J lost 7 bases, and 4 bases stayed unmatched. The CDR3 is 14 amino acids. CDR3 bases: TGTGCCAGTAGTATACGAAGCGGGAGTAATGAGCAGTTCTTC. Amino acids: CASSIRSGSNEQFF. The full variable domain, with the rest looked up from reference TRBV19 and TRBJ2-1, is DGGITQSPKYLFRKEGQNVTLSCEQNLNHDAMYWYRQDPGQGLRLIYYSQIVNDFQKGDIAEGYSVSREKKESFPLTVTSAQKNPTAFYLCASSIRSGSNEQFFGPGTRLTVL.